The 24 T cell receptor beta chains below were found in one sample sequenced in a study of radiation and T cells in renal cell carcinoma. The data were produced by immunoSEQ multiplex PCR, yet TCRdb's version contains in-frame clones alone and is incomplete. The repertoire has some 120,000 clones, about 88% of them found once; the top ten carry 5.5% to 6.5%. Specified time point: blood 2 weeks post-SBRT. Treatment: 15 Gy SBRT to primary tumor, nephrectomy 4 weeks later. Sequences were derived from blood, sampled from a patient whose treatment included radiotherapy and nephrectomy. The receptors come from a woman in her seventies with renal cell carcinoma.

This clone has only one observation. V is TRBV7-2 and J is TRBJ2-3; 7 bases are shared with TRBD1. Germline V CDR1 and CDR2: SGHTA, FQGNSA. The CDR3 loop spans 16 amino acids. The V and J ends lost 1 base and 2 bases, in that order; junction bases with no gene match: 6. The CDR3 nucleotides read TGTGCCAGCAGCTTAGAAGGGGGCCTTAACACAGATACGCAGTATTTT. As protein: CASSLEGGLNTDTQYF.

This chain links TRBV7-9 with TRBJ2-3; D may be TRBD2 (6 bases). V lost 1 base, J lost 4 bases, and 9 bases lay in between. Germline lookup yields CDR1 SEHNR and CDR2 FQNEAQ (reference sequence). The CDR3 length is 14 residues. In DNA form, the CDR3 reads TGTGCCAGCAGCTTAGTAACGGGGGCAGATACGCAGTATTTT. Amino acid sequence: CASSLVTGADTQYF.

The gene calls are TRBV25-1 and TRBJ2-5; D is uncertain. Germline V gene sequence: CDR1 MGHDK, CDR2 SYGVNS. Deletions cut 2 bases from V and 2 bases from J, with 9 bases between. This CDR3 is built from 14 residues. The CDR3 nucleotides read TGTGCCAGCAGTGAACCGCGTCCTCAAGAGACCCAGTACTTC. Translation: CASSEPRPQETQYF.

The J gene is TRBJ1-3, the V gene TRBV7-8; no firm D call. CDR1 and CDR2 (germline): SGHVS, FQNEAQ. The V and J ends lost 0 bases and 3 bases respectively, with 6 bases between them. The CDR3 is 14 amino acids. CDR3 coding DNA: TGTGCCAGCAGCTTAGCGCAGGTTGGAAACACCATATATTTT. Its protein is CASSLAQVGNTIYF.

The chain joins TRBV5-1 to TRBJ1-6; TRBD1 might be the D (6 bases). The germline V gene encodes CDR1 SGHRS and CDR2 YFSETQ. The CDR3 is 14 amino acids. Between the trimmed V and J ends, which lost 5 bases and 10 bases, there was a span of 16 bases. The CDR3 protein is CASRPDSGKSPLHF. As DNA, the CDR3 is TGCGCCAGCAGACCGGACAGTGGCAAGTCACCCCTCCACTTT. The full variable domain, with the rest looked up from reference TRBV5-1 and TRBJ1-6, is KAGVTQTPRYLIKTRGQQVTLSCSPISGHRSVSWYQQTPGQGLQFLFEYFSETQRNKGNFPGRFSGRQFSNSRSEMNVSTLELGDSALYLCASRPDSGKSPLHFGNGTRLTVT.

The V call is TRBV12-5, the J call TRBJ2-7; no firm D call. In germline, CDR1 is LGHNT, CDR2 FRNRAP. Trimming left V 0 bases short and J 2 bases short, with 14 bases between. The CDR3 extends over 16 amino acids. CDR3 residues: CASGLVLVGRTYEQYF. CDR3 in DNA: TGTGCTAGTGGTTTGGTACTTGTGGGCCGAACCTACGAGCAGTACTTC.

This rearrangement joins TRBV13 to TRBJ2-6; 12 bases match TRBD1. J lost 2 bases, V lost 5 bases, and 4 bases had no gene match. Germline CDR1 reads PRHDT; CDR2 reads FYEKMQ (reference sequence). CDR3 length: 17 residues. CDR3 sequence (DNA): TGTGCCAGCAGCGGGGGACAGGGGGCGACTGGGGCCAACGTCCTGACTTTC. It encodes CASSGGQGATGANVLTF.

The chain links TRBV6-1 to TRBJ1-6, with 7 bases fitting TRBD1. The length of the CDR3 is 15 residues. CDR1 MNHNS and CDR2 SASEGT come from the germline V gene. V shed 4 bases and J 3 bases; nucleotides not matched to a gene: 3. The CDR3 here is CASSGQGFYNSPLHF. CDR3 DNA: TGTGCCAGCAGTGGACAGGGTTTCTATAATTCACCCCTCCACTTT.

CDR3 sequence: CAISESGNSNQPQHF. CDR3 nucleotides: TGTGCCATCAGTGAGTCGGGGAATAGCAATCAGCCCCAGCATTTT. The chain recombines TRBV10-3 with TRBJ1-5; D gene uncertain. The CDR3 covers 15 residues. With 0 bases removed from V and 0 bases from J, the gap between germline ends came to 6 bases. CDR1 and CDR2 (germline): ENHRY, SYGVKD.

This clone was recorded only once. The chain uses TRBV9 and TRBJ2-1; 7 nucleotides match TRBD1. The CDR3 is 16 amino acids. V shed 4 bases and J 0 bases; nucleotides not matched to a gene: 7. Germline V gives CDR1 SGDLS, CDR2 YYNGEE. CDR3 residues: CASSPLQGHSYNEQFF. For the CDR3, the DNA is TGTGCCAGCAGCCCTCTACAGGGGCACTCCTACAATGAGCAGTTCTTC.

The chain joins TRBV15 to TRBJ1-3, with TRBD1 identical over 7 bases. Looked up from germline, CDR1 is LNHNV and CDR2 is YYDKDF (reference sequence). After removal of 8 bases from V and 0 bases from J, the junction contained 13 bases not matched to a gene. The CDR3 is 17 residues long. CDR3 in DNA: TGTGCCACCCAATTCAGTAGGGGGCAGGACTCTGGAAACACCATATATTTT. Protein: CATQFSRGQDSGNTIYF.

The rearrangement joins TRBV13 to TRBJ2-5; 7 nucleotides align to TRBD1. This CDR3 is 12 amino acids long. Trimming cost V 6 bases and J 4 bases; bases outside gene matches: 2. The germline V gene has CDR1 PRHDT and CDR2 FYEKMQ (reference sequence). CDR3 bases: TGTGCCAGCAGAAACAGGGGAGAGACCCAGTACTTC. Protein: CASRNRGETQYF.

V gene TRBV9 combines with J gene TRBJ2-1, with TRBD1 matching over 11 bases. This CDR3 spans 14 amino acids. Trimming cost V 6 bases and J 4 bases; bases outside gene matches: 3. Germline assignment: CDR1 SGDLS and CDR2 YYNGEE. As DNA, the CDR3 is TGTGCCAGCACGGGACAGGGGGTTTACAATGAGCAGTTCTTC. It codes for CASTGQGVYNEQFF.

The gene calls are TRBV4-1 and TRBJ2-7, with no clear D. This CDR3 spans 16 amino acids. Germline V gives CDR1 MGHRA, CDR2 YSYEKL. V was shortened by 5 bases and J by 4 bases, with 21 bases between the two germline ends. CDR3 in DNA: TGCGCCAGCAGCACCCAAGGAAGTACGGACCAATACGAGCAGTACTTC. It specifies CASSTQGSTDQYEQYF.

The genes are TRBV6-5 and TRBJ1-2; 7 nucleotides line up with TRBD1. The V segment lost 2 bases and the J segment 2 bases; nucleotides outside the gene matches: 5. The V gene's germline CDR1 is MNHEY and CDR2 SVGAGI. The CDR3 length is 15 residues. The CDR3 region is CASSYQPTGNYGYTF. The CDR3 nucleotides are TGTGCCAGCAGTTACCAGCCGACAGGGAACTATGGCTACACCTTC.

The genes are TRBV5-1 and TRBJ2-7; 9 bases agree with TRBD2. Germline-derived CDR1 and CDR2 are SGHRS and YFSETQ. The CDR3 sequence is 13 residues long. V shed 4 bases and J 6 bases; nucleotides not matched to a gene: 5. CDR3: CASSAGLAAEQYF. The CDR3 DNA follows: TGCGCCAGCAGCGCGGGACTAGCAGCCGAGCAGTACTTC.

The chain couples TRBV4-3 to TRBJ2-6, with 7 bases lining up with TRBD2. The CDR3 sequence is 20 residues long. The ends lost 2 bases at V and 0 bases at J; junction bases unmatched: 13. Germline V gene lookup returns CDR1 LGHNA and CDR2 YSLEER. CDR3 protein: CASSQLPAASGISGANVLTF. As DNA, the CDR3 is TGCGCCAGCAGCCAACTCCCCGCGGCTAGCGGAATCTCTGGGGCCAACGTCCTGACTTTC.

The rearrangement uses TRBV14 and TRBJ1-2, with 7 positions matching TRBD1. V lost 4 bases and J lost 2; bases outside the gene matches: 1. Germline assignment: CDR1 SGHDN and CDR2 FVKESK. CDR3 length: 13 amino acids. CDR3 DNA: TGTGCCAGCAGCCCGGACAGGAACTATGGCTACACCTTC. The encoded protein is CASSPDRNYGYTF.

Written as DNA, the CDR3 is TGTGCCAGCAGCTTAAGGGCCCACGGGGGCTACACCTTC. Amino acid sequence: CASSLRAHGGYTF. V usage is TRBV7-9 and J usage is TRBJ1-2; D ambiguous. Germline-derived CDR1 and CDR2 are SEHNR and FQNEAQ (reference sequence). The V and J ends lost 2 bases and 8 bases respectively, with 12 bases between them. The CDR3 loop spans 13 amino acids.

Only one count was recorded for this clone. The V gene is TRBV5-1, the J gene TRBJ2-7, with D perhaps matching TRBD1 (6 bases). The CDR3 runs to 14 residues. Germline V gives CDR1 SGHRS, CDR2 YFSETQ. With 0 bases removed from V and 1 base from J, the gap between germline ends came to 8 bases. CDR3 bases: TGCGCCAGCAGCTTGGGTGACAGGTCCTACGAGCAGTACTTC. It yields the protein CASSLGDRSYEQYF.

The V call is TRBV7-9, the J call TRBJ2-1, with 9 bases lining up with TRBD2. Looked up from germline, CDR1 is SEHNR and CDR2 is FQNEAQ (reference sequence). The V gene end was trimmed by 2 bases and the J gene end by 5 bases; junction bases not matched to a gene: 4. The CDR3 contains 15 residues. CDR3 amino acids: CASSLKRTSDNEQFF. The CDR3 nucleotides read TGTGCCAGCAGCTTAAAGAGGACTAGCGACAATGAGCAGTTCTTC.

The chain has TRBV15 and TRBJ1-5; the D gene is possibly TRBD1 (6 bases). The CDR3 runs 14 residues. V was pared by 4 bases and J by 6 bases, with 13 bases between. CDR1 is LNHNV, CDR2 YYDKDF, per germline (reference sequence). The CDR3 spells CATSIGTGTQPQHF. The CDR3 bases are TGTGCCACCAGCATTGGCACAGGGACTCAGCCCCAGCATTTT. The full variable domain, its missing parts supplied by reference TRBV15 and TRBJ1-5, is DAMVIQNPRYQVTQFGKPVTLSCSQTLNHNVMYWYQQKSSQAPKLLFHYYDKDFNNEADTPDNFQSRRPNTSFCFLDIRSPGLGDTAMYLCATSIGTGTQPQHFGDGTRLSIL.

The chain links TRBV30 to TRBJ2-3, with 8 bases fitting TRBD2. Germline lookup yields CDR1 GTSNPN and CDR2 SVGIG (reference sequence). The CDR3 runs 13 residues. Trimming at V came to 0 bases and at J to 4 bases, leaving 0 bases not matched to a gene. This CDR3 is CAWSVRGADTQYF. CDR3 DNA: TGTGCCTGGAGTGTGCGGGGGGCAGATACGCAGTATTTT.

The CDR3 region has the DNA TGTGCCAGCAGCTTTCGGGGGGAGCAGTTCTTC. Its protein product is CASSFRGEQFF. The chain uses TRBV11-3 and TRBJ2-1; perhaps TRBD2 as D (6 bases). V was shortened by 3 bases and J by 10 bases, with 7 bases between the two germline ends. The germline V gene has CDR1 SGHNT and CDR2 YENEEA. The CDR3 runs to 11 residues.